Presented here are 19 T cell receptor beta chains from one specimen sequenced in a study of CD8 T cells in ankylosing spondylitis. What these receptors recognize is not known. The study, taken as a whole, reports: The study identified a TCR beta motif of under ten highly homologous variants that appeared characteristic of ankylosing spondylitis blood.

Using its own MiXCR run on the 5' RACE reads, TCRdb lists one record per CDR3 protein. This repertoire shows around 770,000 distinct CDR3 sequences, 12% found once; its top ten account for 0.51%. Specimen: blood, either unsorted or a sorted T cell fraction (not recorded which). These receptors all come from a male donor with ankylosing spondylitis.

V usage is TRBV28 and J usage is TRBJ1-6; 9 bases line up with TRBD1. CDR3 length equals 16 residues. V trimming: 2 bases; J trimming: 14 bases; junction bases outside the gene matches: 13. Per germline, CDR1 MDHEN and CDR2 SYDVKM. This chain's CDR3 is CASSLPGTGRLSALHF. CDR3 nucleotides: TGTGCCAGCAGTTTACCCGGGACAGGGCGGCTCTCGGCCCTCCACTTT. Using reference TRBV28 and TRBJ1-6 for the parts outside the CDR3, the full variable domain is DVKVTQSSRYLVKRTGEKVFLECVQDMDHENMFWYRQDPGLGLRLIYFSYDVKMKEKGDIPEGYSVSREKKERFSLILESASTNQTSMYLCASSLPGTGRLSALHFGNGTRLTVT.

This clonotype has only a few counts. The chain joins TRBV11-2 to TRBJ2-7; 9 bases are shared with TRBD2. V lost 2 bases and J lost 0; bases outside the gene matches: 11. The CDR3 has 18 residues. Germline assignment: CDR1 SGHAT and CDR2 FQNNGV. The CDR3 DNA reads as TGTGCCAGCAGCTTAAGGGGCCCCTTTAGCGGGAGCTCCTACGAGCAGTACTTC. It encodes CASSLRGPFSGSSYEQYF.

The rearrangement links TRBV20-1 to TRBJ2-3; D could derive from TRBD1 or TRBD2 (5 bases each). The CDR3 consists of 17 residues. The germline V gene has CDR1 DFQATT and CDR2 SNEGSKA (reference sequence). V was pared by 0 bases and J by 6 bases, with 22 bases between. CDR3 DNA sequence: TGCAGTGCTAGAGATCTGAGAGGGCCAAGGGGTTTGGATACGCAGTATTTT. This translates into CSARDLRGPRGLDTQYF.

The chain recombines TRBV29-1 with TRBJ1-1; 9 bases match TRBD1. CDR3 length: 15 amino acids. Trimming took 0 bases from V and 4 from J; bases not matched to a gene: 6. CDR1 and CDR2 from the germline V gene are SQVTM and ANQGSEA. The CDR3 DNA sequence: TGCAGCGTTGAAGAAGGGCAGGACAGGGGCACTGAAGCTTTCTTT. Encoded protein: CSVEEGQDRGTEAFF.

This clonotype was recorded a few times. The genes are TRBV6-2 or TRBV6-3 and TRBJ1-3, with D unclear. The CDR3 sequence is 17 residues long. Between the trimmed V and J ends, which lost 0 bases and 1 base, there was a span of 13 bases. Germline CDR1 is MNHEY and CDR2 is SVGEGT. The CDR3: CASSYSRVWSSGNTIYF. CDR3 coding DNA: TGTGCCAGCAGTTACTCAAGGGTCTGGTCTTCTGGAAACACCATATATTTT.

This clonotype has just a few counts. This chain connects TRBV9 to TRBJ2-1; TRBD2 matches at 9 bases. V was clipped by 3 bases and J by 4 bases; unmatched bases: 8. The V gene's germline CDR1 is SGDLS and CDR2 YYNGEE. The CDR3 loop spans 16 amino acids. The CDR3 DNA follows: TGTGCCAGCAGCGGGTCAGCGGGGGGCGGGTACAATGAGCAGTTCTTC. It translates to CASSGSAGGGYNEQFF. Drawing the rest from reference TRBV9 and TRBJ2-1, the complete variable domain is DSGVTQTPKHLITATGQRVTLRCSPRSGDLSVYWYQQSLDQGLQFLIQYYNGEERAKGNILERFSAQQFPDLHSELNLSSLELGDSALYFCASSGSAGGGYNEQFFGPGTRLTVL.

J is TRBJ1-3 and V is TRBV5-1; no clear D gene. V was shortened by 0 bases and J by 6 bases, with 10 bases between the two germline ends. The germline V gene encodes CDR1 SGHRS and CDR2 YFSETQ. The CDR3 length is 14 residues. The CDR3 loop reads CASSLENWENTIYF. CDR3 DNA sequence: TGCGCCAGCAGCTTGGAGAACTGGGAAAACACCATATATTTT.

The chain employs TRBV6-5 and TRBJ2-7; TRBD2 aligns across 7 bases. Germline CDR1 reads MNHEY; CDR2 reads SVGAGI. CDR3 length: 14 amino acids. V lost 1 base to trimming and J lost 2 bases; unmatched junction nucleotides: 2. CDR3 in DNA: TGTGCCAGCAGTTACTATGGGAGGGCCTACGAGCAGTACTTC. This sequence encodes CASSYYGRAYEQYF.

The table lists this clonotype with many counts. V gene TRBV12-3 or TRBV12-4 combines with J gene TRBJ1-1; D is undetermined. V was cut by 3 bases and J by 6 bases, with 11 bases left in between. The CDR3 is 13 amino acids. In DNA, the CDR3 is TGTGCCAGCAGTTTGGCAGAAGCTGCTGAAGCTTTCTTT. Protein product: CASSLAEAAEAFF.

This clonotype was found a few times. The CDR3 is CASSFGPLSLRGYTF. The CDR3 nucleotides are TGTGCCAGCAGCTTTGGACCGTTATCGCTCCGTGGCTACACCTTC. V and J are TRBV5-6 and TRBJ1-2; D is unresolved. Trimming cost V 2 bases and J 7 bases, with 18 bases left between them. Germline lookup yields CDR1 SGHDT and CDR2 YYEEEE. The length of the CDR3 is 15 residues.

This clonotype was counted once. The CDR3 end shows no conserved phenylalanine or tryptophan, and so a read error is likely. The chain combines TRBV27 with TRBJ1-1; TRBD1 aligns across 9 bases. CDR3 length: 14 amino acids. V was clipped by 2 bases and J by 11 bases; unmatched bases: 9. CDR1 and CDR2 (germline): MNHEY, SMNVEV (reference sequence). In nucleotides, the CDR3 is TGTGCCAGCAGTTTAGATTACAGGGGGCATATGGCTTTCTGT. Its translation: CASSLDYRGHMAFC.

This clonotype was counted between two and nine times. The chain couples TRBV6-5 to TRBJ1-1; D may be TRBD1 (5 bases). This CDR3 is 16 amino acids long. The V end was cut by 4 bases, the J end by 3 bases, with 18 bases between. Germline V CDR1 and CDR2: MNHEY, SVGAGI. In DNA form, the CDR3 reads TGTGCCAGCAGTTTACGACAGCCTCAATTTTACACTGAAGCTTTCTTT. It translates to CASSLRQPQFYTEAFF.

This clonotype occurred a few times. The V gene is TRBV7-9, the J gene TRBJ1-5; maybe TRBD1 (6 bases). CDR1 SEHNR and CDR2 FQNEAQ come from the germline V gene (reference sequence). The CDR3 totals 14 residues. Trimming stripped 4 bases from V and 3 bases from J, with 10 bases between. The CDR3 is CASSSSGVNQPQHF. In DNA form, the CDR3 reads TGTGCCAGCAGCTCCTCAGGGGTCAATCAGCCCCAGCATTTT.

Only a few counts were recorded for this clonotype. At one boundary the junction diverges from the germline segment, which might be a read error. The chain recombines TRBV7-7 with TRBJ2-5, with 9 bases aligning to TRBD2. CDR1 is SSHAT, CDR2 FNYEAQ, per germline (reference sequence). The CDR3 is 15 residues long. The CDR3 region has the DNA TGTGCTAGCAGCCTAGGAGCTAGCGGGGAAGAGACCCAGTACTTC. Translated: CASSLGASGEETQYF.

The chain links TRBV28 to TRBJ1-5; TRBD1 aligns across 8 bases. V was pared by 1 base and J by 5 bases, with 13 bases of the junction left unmatched. Germline V gene lookup returns CDR1 MDHEN and CDR2 SYDVKM. The CDR3 length is 18 residues. CDR3 loop: CASSLSAARGRGDQPQHF. In DNA form, the CDR3 reads TGTGCCAGCAGTTTATCAGCGGCCAGGGGGCGCGGGGATCAGCCCCAGCATTTT.

This clonotype has at least ten counts. The V and J genes are TRBV4-2 and TRBJ2-2; 8 positions match TRBD1. This CDR3 has 17 amino acids. V dropped 0 bases and J dropped 6; count of bases not matched to a gene: 9. Germline-derived CDR1 and CDR2 are LGHNA and YNFKEQ. DNA for the CDR3: TGTGCCAGCAGCCAAGATCCCCAGGGGGCTTACGCCGGGGAGCTGTTTTTT. This translates into CASSQDPQGAYAGELFF.

This clonotype has just a few counts. A much larger clone sits a single nucleotide away, making a read error possible. The chain couples TRBV9 to TRBJ2-5; perhaps TRBD2 as D (5 bases). V lost 1 base and J lost 3, with 7 bases in between. The CDR3 spans 13 residues. Germline V gives CDR1 SGDLS, CDR2 YYNGEE. The CDR3 sequence: CASSVRREETQYF. The CDR3 DNA is TGTGCCAGCAGCGTAAGGCGGGAAGAGACCCAGTACTTC.

The genes are TRBV20-1 and TRBJ2-2, with 11 bases matching TRBD2. V lost 1 base and J lost 1; bases outside the gene matches: 5. This CDR3 region has 17 residues. The V gene's germline CDR1 is DFQATT and CDR2 SNEGSKA (reference sequence). CDR3 amino acids: CSARAPSGRLNTGELFF. CDR3 DNA: TGCAGTGCTAGAGCCCCTAGCGGGAGGCTGAACACCGGGGAGCTGTTTTTT.

The CDR3 region is CSAPQGSFSPLHF. Here the CDR3 DNA reads TGCAGTGCCCCACAGGGCTCCTTTTCACCCCTCCACTTT. The rearrangement joins TRBV20-1 to TRBJ1-6, with D maybe TRBD1 (6 bases). Per germline, CDR1 DFQATT and CDR2 SNEGSKA (reference sequence). V was clipped by 6 bases and J by 9 bases, with 15 bases between them. The CDR3 spans 13 residues.